A single sample gave rise to the 16 T cell receptor beta chains below, sequenced in a study of Ad26.COV2.S vaccination and SARS-CoV-2 variants. TCRdb's copy holds only in-frame clones and misses some; the assay was immunoSEQ multiplex PCR. The sample gives some 270,000 clones, around 90% of which show up once; approximately 3% is in the top ten. The treatment here: 19 received Ad26.COV2.S at low or high dose, single or two shots; about 5 received placebo; per-sample allocation not given. Collection of samples fell on day 63 after the first vaccine or placebo injection. The source was peripheral blood, collected in a trial of Ad26.COV2.S vaccine versus placebo. Receptors originate from a person aged 18-60 years who received the Ad26.COV2.S COVID-19 vaccine or a placebo.

V gene TRBV30 combines with J gene TRBJ1-1; possible D gene TRBD1, 5 bases. V was pared by 4 bases and J by 11 bases, with 17 bases between. The CDR3 length is 12 residues. Germline lookup yields CDR1 GTSNPN and CDR2 SVGIG (reference sequence). The CDR3 is CAWTTGPRGAFF. The CDR3 DNA reads TGTGCCTGGACCACAGGTCCCCGGGGCGCTTTCTTT.

The V gene is TRBV12-3 or TRBV12-4, the J gene TRBJ2-4, with TRBD2 matching 7 bases. The CDR3 runs to 13 residues. V trimming: 5 bases; J trimming: 6 bases; junction bases outside the gene matches: 4. The CDR3 DNA is TGTGCCAGCAGTCCACCGGGGGGAAACATTCAGTACTTC. The encoded protein is CASSPPGGNIQYF.

This clone came up once. This chain connects TRBV7-6 to TRBJ1-5; D remains ambiguous. The CDR3 contains 13 residues. The germline V and J ends were trimmed by 0 bases and 5 bases, with 5 bases remaining between them. CDR1 and CDR2 (germline): SGHVS, FNYEAQ. CDR3 bases: TGTGCCAGCAGCTTAGCGGATTATCAGCCCCAGCATTTT. It yields the protein CASSLADYQPQHF.

The CDR3 nucleotides are TGTGCCAGCACCCCCGGGACAGTCGGCAATCAGCCCCAGCATTTT. It is translated as CASTPGTVGNQPQHF. V and J are TRBV6-2 or TRBV6-3 and TRBJ1-5; 7 nucleotides align to TRBD1. The CDR3 length is 15 residues. Germline assignment: CDR1 MNHEY and CDR2 SVGEGT. V was clipped by 7 bases and J by 2 bases; unmatched bases: 8.

This clone has a handful of counts. The chain has TRBV30 and TRBJ1-3; D gene unclear. The germline CDR1 and CDR2 sequences are GTSNPN and SVGIG (reference sequence). The CDR3 sequence is 13 residues long. Deletions cut 2 bases from V and 3 bases from J, with 8 bases between. For the CDR3, the DNA is TGTGCCTGGAGTATCCCGGGTGGAAACACCATATATTTT. Translating it yields CAWSIPGGNTIYF.

This clone occurred once. This rearrangement joins TRBV6-1 to TRBJ1-5; no firm D call. Trimming took 2 bases from V and 7 from J, leaving 6 bases between them. Germline V gives CDR1 MNHNS, CDR2 SASEGT. The CDR3 runs 12 residues. The CDR3 loop reads CASSEWGQPQHF. CDR3 in DNA: TGTGCCAGCAGTGAATGGGGACAGCCCCAGCATTTT.

The J gene is TRBJ1-4, the V gene TRBV5-1; tentatively, D is TRBD1 (5 bases). V shed 0 bases and J shed 3 bases, with 9 bases lying between them. The CDR3 is 15 amino acids. Germline CDR1 and CDR2: SGHRS and YFSETQ. The CDR3 coding sequence is TGCGCCAGCAGCTTGGTTCAGGGAGCTAATGAAAAACTGTTTTTT. This encodes CASSLVQGANEKLFF. The whole variable domain, remainder taken from reference TRBV5-1 and TRBJ1-4, is KAGVTQTPRYLIKTRGQQVTLSCSPISGHRSVSWYQQTPGQGLQFLFEYFSETQRNKGNFPGRFSGRQFSNSRSEMNVSTLELGDSALYLCASSLVQGANEKLFFGSGTQLSVL.

The chain recombines TRBV7-3 with TRBJ2-1; 9 bases agree with TRBD1. V was pared by 6 bases and J by 6 bases, with 9 bases of the junction left unmatched. Germline V lookup: CDR1 SGHTA, CDR2 FQGTGA. The CDR3 consists of 15 residues. CDR3 coding DNA: TGTGCCAGCAGTTTCGGGACAGGGAGGGTCAATGAGCAGTTCTTC. Its translation: CASSFGTGRVNEQFF.

The genes are TRBV4-1 and TRBJ2-7; a possible D gene is TRBD1 (6 bases). Germline assignment: CDR1 MGHRA and CDR2 YSYEKL. The CDR3 contains 17 residues. Trimming removed 0 bases from V and 3 bases from J, with 18 bases in between. CDR3 protein: CASSQEPGGRGYYEQYF. For the CDR3, the DNA is TGCGCCAGCAGCCAAGAACCCGGTGGCAGGGGATACTACGAGCAGTACTTC.

This clone was seen a few times. The rearrangement uses TRBV5-6 and TRBJ2-1; D is uncertain. The ends were cut back, 0 bases at V and 0 bases at J, with 10 bases in the middle. Per the germline V gene, CDR1 is SGHDT and CDR2 is YYEEEE. This CDR3 has 16 amino acids. CDR3 DNA sequence: TGTGCCAGCAGCTTGGGAAGCGTCAGCTCCTACAATGAGCAGTTCTTC. Residues: CASSLGSVSSYNEQFF.

The J gene is TRBJ1-4, the V gene TRBV21-1; the table gives TRBD1 as D, unverified against the DNA. TRBV21-1 is assigned pseudogene status. CDR3 length: 16 residues. The CDR3 here is CASGRDRICGVEKLFF. The CDR3 DNA reads as TGTGCCAGCGGGAGGGACAGGATTTGTGGGGTTGAAAAACTGTTTTTT.

This clone was seen just once. The V and J genes are TRBV5-4 and TRBJ2-1; D is undetermined. The germline V gene encodes CDR1 SGHNT and CDR2 YYREEE (reference sequence). This CDR3 has 12 residues. V lost 1 base, J lost 5 bases, and 4 bases lay in between. CDR3 in amino acids: CASSLNNNEQFF. In DNA, the CDR3 is TGTGCCAGCAGCTTGAACAACAATGAGCAGTTCTTC.

This chain uses TRBV21-1 with TRBJ2-7; no DNA check was done on the table's D call, TRBD1. TRBV21-1 is listed as a pseudogene. The CDR3 has 14 amino acids. In nucleotides, the CDR3 is TGTGCCAGCAGCAAAGGCAGGGGATCCTACGAGCAGTACGTC. It specifies CASSKGRGSYEQYV.

The V gene is TRBV4-1, the J gene TRBJ1-3, with unresolved D. Per germline, CDR1 MGHRA and CDR2 YSYEKL. The CDR3 has 15 residues. V lost 3 bases and J 0 bases, leaving 9 bases between the germline ends. The CDR3 DNA is TGCGCCAGCAGCCAGCGGGGAACCTCTGGAAACACCATATATTTT. Translated: CASSQRGTSGNTIYF.

The chain couples TRBV4-2 to TRBJ1-4; perhaps TRBD1 as D (5 bases). This CDR3 comprises 16 residues. The V gene's germline CDR1 is LGHNA and CDR2 YNFKEQ. The V end was cut by 4 bases, the J end by 2 bases, with 14 bases between. The CDR3: CASSRDGFTTNEKLFF. CDR3 sequence (DNA): TGTGCCAGCAGCCGGGACGGTTTTACGACTAATGAAAAACTGTTTTTT.

This chain links TRBV4-3 with TRBJ1-4, with D possibly being TRBD1 (5 bases). V lost 1 base and J lost 0, with 15 bases in between. CDR3 length: 18 residues. The germline V gene has CDR1 LGHNA and CDR2 YSLEER. The CDR3 sequence is CASSQVRGAFATNEKLFF. The DNA for the CDR3 is TGCGCCAGCAGCCAAGTTCGAGGGGCGTTTGCAACTAATGAAAAACTGTTTTTT.